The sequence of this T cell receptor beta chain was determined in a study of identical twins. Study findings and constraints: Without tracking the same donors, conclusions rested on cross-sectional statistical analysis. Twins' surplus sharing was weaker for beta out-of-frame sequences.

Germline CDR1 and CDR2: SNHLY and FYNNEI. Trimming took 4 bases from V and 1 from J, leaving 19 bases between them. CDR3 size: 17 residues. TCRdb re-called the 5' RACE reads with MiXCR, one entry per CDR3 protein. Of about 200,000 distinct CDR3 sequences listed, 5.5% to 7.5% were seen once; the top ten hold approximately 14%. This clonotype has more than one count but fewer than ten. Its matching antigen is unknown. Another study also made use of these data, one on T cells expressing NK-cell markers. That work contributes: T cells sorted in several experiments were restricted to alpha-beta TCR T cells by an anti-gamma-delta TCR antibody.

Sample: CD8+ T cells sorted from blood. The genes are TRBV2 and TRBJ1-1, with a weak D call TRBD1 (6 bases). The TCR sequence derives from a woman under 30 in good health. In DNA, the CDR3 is TGTGCCAGCAGTGCAAGTCAGGGGCATGTTACGAACACTGAAGCTTTCTTT. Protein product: CASSASQGHVTNTEAFF.